This is a list of T cell receptor beta chains from one sample in a study of blood T cell repertoires in COVID-19. Clones were sequenced by immunoSEQ multiplex PCR, and TCRdb holds only the in-frame ones, with some missing. The data hold tens of thousands of clones, with 81% observed a single time. The sequenced sample consisted of peripheral blood. The receptors here all came from a man older than 75 with active or convalescent COVID-19. CDR3s include the opening cysteine and the closing phenylalanine or tryptophan. D genes are given only for firm matches. Size tells how often a clone was seen (once, few, many) or the class of an expanded clone, and some rows leave it out.

j_gene | d_gene | abundance | v_gene | CDR3aa | CDR3nt
TRBJ2-2 | TRBD1 | NA | TRBV5-1 | CASSPRQGARTGELFF | TGCGCCAGCAGCCCCCGCCAGGGGGCGAGGACCGGGGAGCTGTTTTTT
TRBJ2-2 | NA | NA | TRBV5-1 | CASRPGITNTGELFF | TGCGCCAGCCGGCCGGGGATAACGAACACCGGGGAGCTGTTTTTT
TRBJ2-3 | NA | NA | TRBV4-3 | CASSRQDGTPTDTQYF | TGCGCCAGCAGCCGCCAAGACGGGACTCCTACAGATACGCAGTATTTT
TRBJ2-7 | TRBD2 | NA | TRBV5-8 | CASSNSGTSGGLSSYEQYF | TGTGCCAGCAGCAACTCCGGGACTAGCGGGGGGTTGAGCTCCTACGAGCAGTACTTC
TRBJ1-2 | NA | few | TRBV7-2 | CASSLEAGHGYTF | TGTGCCAGCAGCTTAGAGGCAGGGCACGGCTACACCTTC
TRBJ1-6 | NA | few | TRBV6-2/TRBV6-3 | CASSYGGGDKRNSPLHF | TGTGCCAGCAGTTATGGCGGTGGGGACAAGCGGAATTCACCCCTCCACTTT
TRBJ2-7 | NA | NA | TRBV9 | CASSVVDRSYEQYF | TGTGCCAGCAGCGTAGTAGACAGGTCCTACGAGCAGTACTTC
TRBJ1-1 | TRBD1 | NA | TRBV29-1 | CSAGQGSLAEAFF | TGCAGCGCGGGACAGGGATCGCTCGCTGAAGCTTTCTTT
TRBJ1-1 | TRBD1 | NA | TRBV7-6 | CASSLGDRVENTEAFF | TGTGCCAGCAGCTTGGGGGACAGGGTGGAGAACACTGAAGCTTTCTTT
TRBJ2-5 | TRBD1 | NA | TRBV11-2 | CASSQTGGMETQYF | TGTGCCAGCAGCCAGACAGGGGGCATGGAGACCCAGTACTTC
TRBJ1-5 | NA | NA | TRBV18 | CASSDGSNQPQHF | TGTGCCAGCTCAGACGGGAGCAATCAGCCCCAGCATTTT
TRBJ2-2 | NA | NA | TRBV7-3 | CASSSGAGRTGELFF | TGTGCCAGCAGCTCAGGGGCTGGGCGCACCGGGGAGCTGTTTTTT
TRBJ1-2 | NA | few | TRBV28 | CASSHQSYTF | TGTGCCAGCAGTCATCAAAGCTACACCTTC
TRBJ1-1 | NA | few | TRBV5-1 | CASSPNRGAMNTEAFF | TGCGCCAGCAGCCCAAATCGTGGGGCCATGAACACTGAAGCTTTCTTT
TRBJ2-7 | TRBD2 | NA | TRBV7-2 | CASSLDRGRDEQYF | TGTGCCAGCAGCTTAGATCGGGGGAGGGACGAGCAGTACTTC
TRBJ1-3 | NA | NA | TRBV4-2 | CASSQEGRGPSGNTIYF | TGTGCCAGCAGCCAAGAGGGCAGGGGCCCCTCTGGAAACACCATATATTTT
TRBJ2-7 | TRBD2 | NA | TRBV11-2 | CASSLDSGGPYEQYF | TGTGCCAGCAGCTTAGATTCGGGGGGGCCCTACGAGCAGTACTTC
TRBJ2-1 | TRBD1 | NA | TRBV24-1 | CATTSGDRGYGNEQFF | TGTGCTACGACGTCTGGGGACAGGGGTTACGGCAATGAGCAGTTCTTC
TRBJ1-1 | NA | NA | TRBV7-2 | CASSSVGQREAFF | TGTGCCAGCAGCTCGGTGGGCCAAAGAGAAGCTTTCTTT
TRBJ2-1 | TRBD1 | NA | TRBV7-9 | CASSLTGGFDNEQFF | TGTGCCAGCAGCTTAACAGGGGGTTTTGACAATGAGCAGTTCTTC
TRBJ1-4 | NA | NA | TRBV2 | CASSESGDNEKLFF | TGTGCCAGCAGTGAGTCAGGGGATAATGAAAAACTGTTTTTT
TRBJ1-6 | NA | NA | TRBV27 | CASSFQVLSPLHF | TGTGCCAGCAGTTTCCAGGTTCTTTCACCCCTCCACTTT
TRBJ2-1 | TRBD2 | NA | TRBV7-8 | CASSLLRRGGVEQFF | TGTGCCAGCAGCTTATTGCGGCGGGGGGGCGTTGAGCAGTTCTTC
TRBJ2-1 | NA | NA | TRBV3-1/TRBV3-2 | CASSQASGYRYNEQFF | TGTGCCAGCAGCCAAGCCTCAGGGTACCGCTACAATGAGCAGTTCTTC
TRBJ1-3 | TRBD1 | NA | TRBV7-2 | CASSSPGQALGNTIYF | TGTGCCAGCAGTTCCCCGGGACAGGCCTTAGGGAACACCATATATTTT
TRBJ1-2 | NA | NA | TRBV21-1 | CASISQGTRIAF | TGTGCCAGCATCTCACAGGGAACCCGGATCGCCTTC
TRBJ1-2 | TRBD1 | NA | TRBV6-5 | CASSQDRDYGYTF | TGTGCCAGCAGTCAGGACAGGGACTATGGCTACACCTTC
TRBJ2-3 | NA | NA | TRBV24-1 | CATSDRGGTDTQYF | TGTGCCACCAGTGACAGGGGAGGGACAGATACGCAGTATTTT
TRBJ2-7 | TRBD1 | NA | TRBV6-2/TRBV6-3 | CASSYRGQEYYEQYF | TGTGCCAGCAGTTACCGGGGACAGGAGTATTACGAGCAGTACTTC
TRBJ2-3 | NA | NA | TRBV5-1 | CASSLIPQSTDTQYF | TGCGCCAGCAGCTTGATTCCCCAGAGCACAGATACGCAGTATTTT
TRBJ2-7 | NA | NA | TRBV5-4 | CACRGGSREEQYF | TGTGCGTGTAGGGGGGGAAGCCGGGAGGAGCAGTACTTC
TRBJ2-1 | TRBD2 | once | TRBV4-3 | CASSRTSGGEQFF | TGCGCCAGCAGTCGAACTAGCGGGGGGGAGCAGTTCTTC
TRBJ2-1 | NA | NA | TRBV11-3 | CASSLGGAGNNEQFF | TGTGCCAGCAGCTTGGGGGGAGCGGGCAACAATGAGCAGTTCTTC
TRBJ1-1 | TRBD1 | NA | TRBV7-8 | CASSRDSNTEAFF | TGTGCCAGCAGTCGGGACAGTAACACTGAAGCTTTCTTT
TRBJ1-5 | NA | NA | TRBV5-6 | CASSLDLSNQPQHF | TGTGCCAGCAGCTTGGACTTAAGCAATCAGCCCCAGCATTTT
TRBJ2-5 | TRBD2 | NA | TRBV2 | CASRGLAETETQYF | TGTGCCAGCAGGGGACTAGCGGAGACGGAGACCCAGTACTTC
TRBJ1-6 | NA | NA | TRBV15 | CATSRAGNNSPLHF | TGTGCCACCAGCAGAGCAGGGAATAATTCACCCCTCCACTTT
TRBJ2-7 | NA | NA | TRBV28 | CASSRLQQLYEQYF | TGTGCCAGCAGTAGACTACAGCAATTATACGAGCAGTACTTC
TRBJ1-4 | NA | NA | TRBV27 | CASSLNTGGGNEKLFF | TGTGCCAGCAGTTTAAATACGGGAGGGGGAAATGAAAAACTGTTTTTT
TRBJ1-3 | NA | NA | TRBV7-2 | CASSLDFSSGNTIYF | TGTGCCAGCAGCTTGGACTTTAGCTCTGGAAACACCATATATTTT
TRBJ2-2 | NA | NA | TRBV7-2 | CASTRGGNTGELFF | TGTGCCAGCACCAGGGGCGGGAACACCGGGGAGCTGTTTTTT
TRBJ2-7 | NA | NA | TRBV5-1 | CASSLDGVLGEQYF | TGCGCCAGCAGCTTGGACGGGGTCTTGGGCGAGCAGTACTTC
TRBJ1-2 | NA | NA | TRBV7-9 | CASSLGDGSFGYTF | TGTGCCAGCAGCTTGGGCGACGGTTCTTTTGGCTACACCTTC
TRBJ1-1 | NA | NA | TRBV10-3 | CAMNRGPNTEAFF | TGTGCCATGAATAGGGGCCCGAACACTGAAGCTTTCTTT
TRBJ2-3 | TRBD1 | NA | TRBV29-1 | CSVGQGRTDTQYF | TGCAGCGTGGGACAGGGGAGGACAGATACGCAGTATTTT
TRBJ1-4 | NA | NA | TRBV2 | CASSEAGAAGEKLFF | TGTGCCAGCAGTGAAGCCGGGGCAGCGGGGGAAAAACTGTTTTTT
TRBJ1-1 | NA | once | TRBV5-6 | CASSLAAGWDTEAFF | TGTGCCAGCAGCTTGGCCGCAGGGTGGGACACTGAAGCTTTCTTT
TRBJ2-7 | TRBD1 | NA | TRBV5-1 | CASSLPGTGGLDYEQYF | TGCGCCAGCAGCTTACCGGGGACAGGGGGCTTAGACTACGAGCAGTACTTC
TRBJ1-2 | TRBD1 | NA | TRBV6-2/TRBV6-3 | CASTPHGTGNYGYTF | TGTGCCAGCACCCCACACGGGACAGGGAACTATGGCTACACCTTC
TRBJ1-1 | TRBD1 | NA | TRBV2 | CASTLQGQGHRRTEAFF | TGTGCCAGCACTCTCCAGGGACAGGGCCACCGACGGACTGAAGCTTTCTTT